These 25 T cell receptor beta chains share one sample of origin, sequenced in a study of cytomegalovirus exposure and HLA in healthy donors (dated by TCRdb to the late 2010s). Library construction relied on the immunoSEQ multiplex PCR assay. A mixture of 60 forward primers for TCR Vbeta segments and 13 reverse primers for TCR Jbeta segments was used in the multiplex PCR. The table comes from immuneACCESS by way of TCRdb, which keeps in-frame sequences with V and J called. Part of the clones is missing from these tables; in studies checked, under half for an unresolved V gene and the rest for unknown reasons. The table for this sample lists approximately 43,000 clones. Together, the top ten hold approximately 2% of the sample. The sample comprised PBMCs. The receptors derive from a woman between 25 and 40 years old in good health and CMV-seronegative.

V is TRBV18 and J is TRBJ1-5, with D hard to call. There are 14 residues in the CDR3. Trimming took 2 bases from V and 1 from J, leaving 6 bases between them. The germline V gene has CDR1 KGHSH and CDR2 LQKENI. CDR3 DNA: TGTGCCAGCTCACCAGGAGGGAGCAATCAGCCCCAGCATTTT. This gives the protein CASSPGGSNQPQHF.

The V gene is TRBV5-1, the J gene TRBJ2-7; the D gene is possibly TRBD2 (6 bases). The germline gives CDR1 SGHRS, CDR2 YFSETQ. The CDR3 extends over 14 amino acids. Trimming shortened V by 0 bases and J by 0 bases, and 7 bases separated the two germline ends. As DNA, the CDR3 is TGCGCCAGCAGCTTGGCGCGGGGCTCCTACGAGCAGTACTTC. This encodes CASSLARGSYEQYF.

The chain uses TRBV28 and TRBJ1-2; perhaps TRBD1 as D (5 bases). There are 14 residues in the CDR3. V was pared by 1 base and J by 6 bases, with 12 bases between. Germline CDR1 is MDHEN and CDR2 is SYDVKM. This CDR3 is CASSLLAGKDGYTF. The CDR3 DNA sequence: TGTGCCAGCAGTTTATTGGCAGGGAAGGATGGCTACACCTTC.

V gene TRBV19 combines with J gene TRBJ2-1; TRBD1 agrees at 8 bases. The ends lost 6 bases at V and 0 bases at J; junction bases unmatched: 7. Germline V gene lookup returns CDR1 LNHDA and CDR2 SQIVND (reference sequence). This CDR3 has 16 residues. The CDR3 reads CASSKDRVGSYNEQFF. For the CDR3, the DNA is TGTGCCAGTAGCAAGGACAGGGTAGGCTCCTACAATGAGCAGTTCTTC.

This chain joins TRBV29-1 and TRBJ1-2; possibly TRBD1 for D (6 bases). This CDR3 has 16 residues. Between the trimmed V and J ends, which lost 2 bases and 4 bases, there was a span of 20 bases. CDR1 and CDR2 (germline): SQVTM, ANQGSEA. The CDR3 DNA sequence: TGCAGCGTTGAACACCAACAGGGTGTTGGCAGCTATGGCTACACCTTC. This gives the protein CSVEHQQGVGSYGYTF.

The chain recombines TRBV19 with TRBJ1-4, with 9 bases fitting TRBD1. The V and J ends lost 6 bases and 10 bases, in that order; junction bases with no gene match: 15. The CDR3 is 16 amino acids. Germline values: CDR1 LNHDA, CDR2 SQIVND (reference sequence). The CDR3 is CASRTGGTGLEGKLFF. The CDR3 bases are TGTGCCAGTAGAACAGGGGGCACTGGTTTGGAGGGAAAACTGTTTTTT. Combining the CDR3 with reference TRBV19 and TRBJ1-4 gives the whole variable domain DGGITQSPKYLFRKEGQNVTLSCEQNLNHDAMYWYRQDPGQGLRLIYYSQIVNDFQKGDIAEGYSVSREKKESFPLTVTSAQKNPTAFYLCASRTGGTGLEGKLFFGSGTQLSVL.

The rearrangement joins TRBV2 to TRBJ2-5; TRBD2 matches at 8 bases. This CDR3 region has 14 residues. With V trimmed by 6 bases and J by 3 bases, 6 bases remained unmatched. Germline lookup yields CDR1 SNHLY and CDR2 FYNNEI. The DNA for the CDR3 is TGTGCCAGCAGCCCTCGGGGGGGGAAAGAGACCCAGTACTTC. It encodes CASSPRGGKETQYF.

The CDR3 loop reads CSLSGDYGYTF. The CDR3 region has the DNA TGCAGCCTTTCGGGGGACTATGGCTACACCTTC. The chain is built from TRBV29-1 and TRBJ1-2; D might be TRBD1 (5 bases). V shed 8 bases and J shed 3 bases, with 10 bases lying between them. The V gene's germline CDR1 is SQVTM and CDR2 ANQGSEA. This CDR3 has 11 amino acids.

The V and J genes are TRBV5-1 and TRBJ2-7; 11 nucleotides line up with TRBD2. CDR3 length: 16 amino acids. Germline CDR1 is SGHRS and CDR2 is YFSETQ. Trimming cost V 0 bases and J 4 bases; bases outside gene matches: 6. The CDR3 nucleotides are TGCGCCAGCAGCTTGGACAGTACTAGCGGGAGATACGAGCAGTACTTC. Its translation: CASSLDSTSGRYEQYF.

This chain connects TRBV30 to TRBJ1-4; D is perhaps TRBD1 (5 bases). CDR1 is GTSNPN, CDR2 SVGIG, per germline (reference sequence). The CDR3 runs to 15 residues. V gave up 3 bases and J gave up 0 bases, with 11 bases separating them. CDR3 in amino acids: CAWSAQTATNEKLFF. CDR3 DNA: TGTGCCTGGAGCGCCCAGACAGCAACTAATGAAAAACTGTTTTTT.

The chain joins TRBV4-3 to TRBJ2-5, with TRBD2 identical over 11 bases. The CDR3 runs 15 residues. The V gene end was trimmed by 2 bases and the J gene end by 4 bases; junction bases not matched to a gene: 3. CDR1 is LGHNA and CDR2 is YSLEER in the germline V gene. The chain's CDR3 is CASSQLAGGGETQYF. CDR3 in DNA: TGCGCCAGCAGCCAACTAGCGGGAGGAGGAGAGACCCAGTACTTC.

The genes are TRBV7-6 and TRBJ2-1, with 11 bases that match TRBD2. The V gene's germline CDR1 is SGHVS and CDR2 FNYEAQ. With 5 bases clipped from V and 4 bases from J, the junction kept 4 bases outside the gene matches. The CDR3 contains 15 residues. CDR3 DNA sequence: TGTGCCAGCAGCAAACGACTAGCGGGGTACAATGAGCAGTTCTTC. Translated, it gives CASSKRLAGYNEQFF.

The V gene is TRBV7-9, the J gene TRBJ1-1; 7 bases are shared with TRBD1. The germline CDR1 and CDR2 sequences are SEHNR and FQNEAQ (reference sequence). The CDR3 length is 16 residues. Unmatched junction bases numbered 10, after V lost 4 bases and J lost 2 bases. The CDR3 DNA follows: TGTGCCAGCAGCTCGACAGGGAACTTGCAAAACACTGAAGCTTTCTTT. Its protein product is CASSSTGNLQNTEAFF.

This rearrangement joins TRBV6-1 to TRBJ2-3; TRBD2 matches at 9 bases. Germline values: CDR1 MNHNS, CDR2 SASEGT. The CDR3 runs to 18 residues. V was pared by 0 bases and J by 2 bases, with 9 bases of the junction left unmatched. The CDR3 region is CASSEAKTSGLFTDTQYF. CDR3 nucleotide sequence: TGTGCCAGCAGTGAAGCAAAGACTAGCGGACTGTTCACAGATACGCAGTATTTT.

The rearrangement joins TRBV5-6 to TRBJ1-1; no reliable D call. Between the trimmed V and J ends, which lost 0 bases and 8 bases, there was a span of 8 bases. The CDR3 contains 12 residues. Germline V CDR1 and CDR2: SGHDT, YYEEEE. The CDR3 sequence is CASSLVRGEAFF. In DNA form, the CDR3 reads TGTGCCAGCAGCTTGGTACGGGGAGAAGCTTTCTTT. The entire variable domain, with the rest obtained from reference TRBV5-6 and TRBJ1-1, is as follows: DAGVTQSPTHLIKTRGQQVTLRCSPKSGHDTVSWYQQALGQGPQFIFQYYEEEERQRGNFPDRFSGHQFPNYSSELNVNALLLGDSALYLCASSLVRGEAFFGQGTRLTVV.

Turning to this clone: The identical CDR3 is also encoded by other nucleotide sequences in the sample. The chain couples TRBV6-5 to TRBJ2-2, with 9 bases lining up with TRBD1. This CDR3 has 16 amino acids. CDR1 MNHEY and CDR2 SVGAGI come from the germline V gene. V gave up 3 bases and J gave up 5 bases; unmatched junction bases: 7. Here the CDR3 reads CASSYTGGILTGELFF. The CDR3 coding sequence is TGTGCCAGCAGTTATACAGGGGGCATTTTGACCGGGGAGCTGTTTTTT.

V gene TRBV27 combines with J gene TRBJ2-1; D is undetermined. The CDR3 loop spans 14 amino acids. The V gene's germline CDR1 is MNHEY and CDR2 SMNVEV (reference sequence). Deletions cut 3 bases from V and 3 bases from J, with 9 bases between. The CDR3 spells CASSFTQIYNEQFF. Written as DNA, the CDR3 is TGTGCCAGCAGTTTTACACAGATCTACAATGAGCAGTTCTTC.

This chain uses TRBV27 with TRBJ2-7, with D perhaps TRBD2 (6 bases). Germline CDR1 MNHEY, CDR2 SMNVEV (reference sequence). Deletions cut 6 bases from V and 6 bases from J, with 21 bases between. The CDR3 runs 15 residues. The DNA for the CDR3 is TGTGCCAGCAGACATACTGGACGGGAGAGTACCGAGCAGTACTTC. It yields the protein CASRHTGRESTEQYF.

The chain employs TRBV5-1 and TRBJ1-1; tentative D call: TRBD1 (6 bases). Germline assignment: CDR1 SGHRS and CDR2 YFSETQ. The germline V and J ends were trimmed by 4 bases and 4 bases, with 17 bases remaining between them. CDR3 length: 15 amino acids. The CDR3 nucleotides read TGCGCCAGCAGCGGGGGAGGGGGGGCGGCCACTGAAGCTTTCTTT. Translated, it gives CASSGGGGAATEAFF.

The genes are TRBV11-2 and TRBJ2-7; no clear D. The CDR3 contains 13 residues. Germline V gives CDR1 SGHAT, CDR2 FQNNGV. The V and J ends lost 5 bases and 2 bases respectively, with 10 bases between them. CDR3 amino acids: CASSPLIAYEQYF. CDR3 sequence (DNA): TGTGCCAGCAGCCCACTTATCGCCTACGAGCAGTACTTC.

The V gene is TRBV7-6, the J gene TRBJ2-1; maybe TRBD2 (5 bases). V gave up 5 bases and J gave up 5 bases, with 13 bases separating them. This CDR3 region has 14 residues. Germline V gene data show CDR1 as SGHVS and CDR2 as FNYEAQ. The CDR3 here is CASSLIGLNNEQFF. Written as DNA, the CDR3 is TGTGCCAGCAGCCTCATAGGACTTAACAATGAGCAGTTCTTC.

The chain combines TRBV6-6 with TRBJ2-5; D possibly corresponds to TRBD1 (5 bases). This CDR3 contains 16 residues. Germline V gene data show CDR1 as MNHNY and CDR2 as SVGAGI (reference sequence). V shed 0 bases and J shed 2 bases, with 13 bases lying between them. The CDR3 coding sequence is TGTGCCAGCAGTTACTCGGGCCAGGGCCCTCAAGAGACCCAGTACTTC. Translated: CASSYSGQGPQETQYF.

The CDR3 loop reads CASSPGATNEKLFF. CDR3 nucleotide sequence: TGTGCCAGCAGCCCGGGTGCAACTAATGAAAAACTGTTTTTT. The J gene is TRBJ1-4, the V gene TRBV28; D unclear. This CDR3 comprises 14 residues. V lost 6 bases and J lost 0, with 8 bases in between. Germline V gene lookup returns CDR1 MDHEN and CDR2 SYDVKM.

The chain uses TRBV27 and TRBJ1-1, with D perhaps TRBD1 (5 bases). Trimming shortened V by 2 bases and J by 1 base, and 11 bases separated the two germline ends. The CDR3 sequence is 15 residues long. The V gene's germline CDR1 is MNHEY and CDR2 SMNVEV (reference sequence). This CDR3 is CASSLVSRANTEAFF. The CDR3, as DNA: TGTGCCAGCAGTTTAGTCTCCAGGGCGAACACTGAAGCTTTCTTT.

J is TRBJ2-7 and V is TRBV6-6; tentatively, D is TRBD1 (6 bases). Trimming took off 7 bases at V and 0 bases at J, with 19 bases between the two ends. Germline V CDR1 and CDR2: MNHNY, SVGAGI (reference sequence). This CDR3 contains 16 residues. In nucleotides, the CDR3 is TGTGCCAGCAAACCCAAGCACCGGGACAACTCCTACGAGCAGTACTTC. Protein: CASKPKHRDNSYEQYF.